The 14 T cell receptor beta chains below come from one sample, sequenced in a study of blood T cell repertoires in COVID-19. Assay: immunoSEQ multiplex PCR; the TCRdb copy retains only in-frame clones and omits some. The repertoire holds about 220,000 clones, about 85% seen once, with roughly 5% in the top ten. The sample consisted of peripheral blood. These receptors came from a woman aged 55-70 years who had recovered from COVID-19.

The rearrangement joins TRBV9 to TRBJ2-5; the match to TRBD2 covers 10 bases. The trim removed 3 bases at V and 5 bases at J, leaving 4 bases unmatched. The CDR3 spans 14 residues. CDR1 is SGDLS, CDR2 YYNGEE, per germline. Here the CDR3 DNA reads TGTGCCAGCAGCGAAGCGGGGGGGCTGGAGACCCAGTACTTC. Amino acid sequence: CASSEAGGLETQYF.

The chain combines TRBV6-2 or TRBV6-3 with TRBJ2-2, with D possibly matching TRBD1 (6 bases). Germline V gives CDR1 MNHEY, CDR2 SVGEGT. The V and J ends lost 5 bases and 6 bases respectively, with 10 bases between them. The CDR3 runs 13 residues. CDR3 bases: TGTGCCAGCAGTCTGAACAGGGCCGGGGAGCTGTTTTTT. Protein sequence: CASSLNRAGELFF.

V is TRBV11-3 and J is TRBJ2-7; TRBD1 matches at 7 bases. Germline trimming cut 5 bases from V and 3 bases from J; bases unmatched to any gene: 4. The CDR3 spans 13 residues. CDR1 and CDR2 (germline): SGHNT, YENEEA. CDR3 amino acids: CASSQGQHYEQYF. The CDR3 region has the DNA TGTGCCAGCAGCCAGGGACAGCACTACGAGCAGTACTTC.

The genes are TRBV9 and TRBJ2-7, with D maybe TRBD1 (6 bases). V gave up 0 bases and J gave up 7 bases, with 8 bases separating them. CDR1 and CDR2 from the germline V gene are SGDLS and YYNGEE. The CDR3 sequence is 12 residues long. The CDR3 is CASSVGRGEQYF. Written as DNA, the CDR3 is TGTGCCAGCAGCGTAGGAAGGGGGGAGCAGTACTTC.

The chain recombines TRBV12-2 with TRBJ1-2; the DNA was not compared with TRBD1, the D call given in the table. TRBV12-2 counts as a pseudogene. This CDR3 contains 16 residues. The CDR3 bases are TGTGCAAGTCGCTTGACAGGGGGCATTCTAGACTATGGCTACACCTTC. It encodes CASRLTGGILDYGYTF.

V and J are TRBV5-1 and TRBJ2-7, with 9 positions matching TRBD2. Germline trimming cut 4 bases from V and 2 bases from J; bases unmatched to any gene: 7. Germline V lookup: CDR1 SGHRS, CDR2 YFSETQ. CDR3 length equals 15 residues. CDR3 coding DNA: TGCGCCAGCAGCGGAAGGACTAGCGACACCTACGAGCAGTACTTC. Translation: CASSGRTSDTYEQYF.

J is TRBJ2-4 and V is TRBV7-9, with D maybe TRBD1 (5 bases). The germline CDR1 and CDR2 sequences are SEHNR and FQNEAQ (reference sequence). This CDR3 has 15 amino acids. Between the trimmed V and J ends, which lost 1 base and 8 bases, there was a span of 15 bases. In nucleotides, the CDR3 is TGTGCCAGCAGCTTAGGAACAACAGGTGCGGACATTCAGTACTTC. Amino acids: CASSLGTTGADIQYF.

J is TRBJ2-7 and V is TRBV19; 8 bases are shared with TRBD1. The CDR3 has 14 amino acids. Germline loops: CDR1 LNHDA, CDR2 SQIVND (reference sequence). The V and J ends lost 2 bases and 3 bases, in that order; junction bases with no gene match: 3. Written as DNA, the CDR3 is TGTGCCAGTAGTATAAGACAGGGGATCTACGAGCAGTACTTC. Its protein product is CASSIRQGIYEQYF. Drawing the rest from reference TRBV19 and TRBJ2-7, the complete variable domain is DGGITQSPKYLFRKEGQNVTLSCEQNLNHDAMYWYRQDPGQGLRLIYYSQIVNDFQKGDIAEGYSVSREKKESFPLTVTSAQKNPTAFYLCASSIRQGIYEQYFGPGTRLTVT.

The chain couples TRBV4-1 to TRBJ1-2; D is unresolved. This CDR3 region has 15 residues. Trimming cost V 1 base and J 4 bases, with 13 bases left between them. CDR1 is MGHRA, CDR2 YSYEKL, per germline. Here the CDR3 DNA reads TGCGCCAGCAGCCAAGGGCCTAACAGATTCTATGGCTACACCTTC. It translates to CASSQGPNRFYGYTF.

Here the CDR3 reads CSADRASSGNTIYF. The CDR3 nucleotides are TGCAGCGCCGACAGGGCGAGCTCTGGAAACACCATATATTTT. J is TRBJ1-3 and V is TRBV29-1; 7 nucleotides line up with TRBD1. V was clipped by 7 bases and J by 0 bases; unmatched bases: 6. The CDR3 runs 14 residues. From germline, CDR1 is SQVTM and CDR2 ANQGSEA.

CDR3 region: CASSEGVSGNTIYF. The CDR3 nucleotides read TGTGCCAGCAGCGAAGGGGTTTCCGGAAACACCATATATTTT. The chain couples TRBV9 to TRBJ1-3; D is possibly TRBD1 (5 bases). Trimming left V 3 bases short and J 4 bases short, with 11 bases between. CDR3 length: 14 amino acids. Germline loops: CDR1 SGDLS, CDR2 YYNGEE. Based on the CDR3 plus reference TRBV9 and TRBJ1-3, the full variable domain is DSGVTQTPKHLITATGQRVTLRCSPRSGDLSVYWYQQSLDQGLQFLIQYYNGEERAKGNILERFSAQQFPDLHSELNLSSLELGDSALYFCASSEGVSGNTIYFGEGSWLTVV.

The J gene is TRBJ2-5, the V gene TRBV9; TRBD2 matches at 10 bases. The CDR3 extends over 17 amino acids. Germline V gives CDR1 SGDLS, CDR2 YYNGEE. V lost 4 bases, J lost 5 bases, and 14 bases stayed unmatched. The CDR3: CASSPRDPAGGLETQYF. CDR3 nucleotides: TGTGCCAGCAGCCCGAGGGATCCAGCGGGGGGGTTGGAGACCCAGTACTTC.

The sample holds a few counts of this clone. The chain employs TRBV5-1 and TRBJ2-1; D remains unclear. This CDR3 region has 16 residues. V was pared by 2 bases and J by 0 bases, with 12 bases between. The germline V gene has CDR1 SGHRS and CDR2 YFSETQ. CDR3 in amino acids: CASSFFGGTSYNEQFF. DNA of the CDR3: TGCGCCAGCAGCTTCTTTGGCGGAACCTCCTACAATGAGCAGTTCTTC.

V usage is TRBV5-1 and J usage is TRBJ2-7; 8 bases align to TRBD1. There are 13 residues in the CDR3. CDR1 and CDR2 from the germline V gene are SGHRS and YFSETQ. V lost 4 bases, J lost 0 bases, and 0 bases stayed unmatched. CDR3: CASSTGGSYEQYF. The CDR3 coding sequence is TGCGCCAGCAGCACAGGGGGCTCCTACGAGCAGTACTTC.